The 17 T cell receptor beta chains below come from one sample, sequenced in a study of neoadjuvant anti-PD-1 for oral cavity cancer (dated by TCRdb to 2020 to 2022). Interpreted using the paper, the time point label stands for: before neoadjuvant nivolumab. The protocol used for the library was the immunoSEQ multiplex PCR assay. The table comes from immuneACCESS by way of TCRdb, which keeps in-frame sequences with V and J called. Part of the clones is missing from these tables; in studies checked, under half for an unresolved V gene and the rest for unknown reasons. This sample has 13,000 to 15,000 clones in its table, and around two thirds of those were observed once. The ten largest make up around 3.2% of the sample. Source: PBMCs, taken before nivolumab (anti-PD-1) treatment. These receptors all come from a person aged 35-79 years with oral cavity squamous cell carcinoma.

The V and J genes are TRBV7-9 and TRBJ1-2; D is perhaps TRBD1 (5 bases). Trimming removed 4 bases at V and 5 bases at J, with 26 bases between. The germline V gene encodes CDR1 SEHNR and CDR2 FQNEAQ (reference sequence). CDR3 size: 18 residues. The CDR3 is CASSSRRAGGGSGYGYTF. In DNA form, the CDR3 reads TGTGCCAGCAGCTCCCGCCGAGCCGGGGGGGGTTCTGGTTATGGCTACACCTTC. The variable domain in full, completed from reference TRBV7-9 and TRBJ1-2, reads DTGVSQNPRHKITKRGQNVTFRCDPISEHNRLYWYRQTLGQGPEFLTYFQNEAQLEKSRLLSDRFSAERPKGSFSTLEIQRTEQGDSAMYLCASSSRRAGGGSGYGYTFGSGTRLTVV.

Only a few counts were recorded for this clone. This rearrangement joins TRBV5-1 to TRBJ2-1; possibly TRBD2 for D (6 bases). The CDR3 runs to 16 residues. The V gene's germline CDR1 is SGHRS and CDR2 YFSETQ. V gave up 4 bases and J gave up 0 bases, with 14 bases separating them. The CDR3 is CASSQNYGSSYNEQFF. CDR3 nucleotide sequence: TGCGCCAGCAGCCAGAATTACGGGAGCTCCTACAATGAGCAGTTCTTC. Full variable domain (rest looked up from reference TRBV5-1 and TRBJ2-1): KAGVTQTPRYLIKTRGQQVTLSCSPISGHRSVSWYQQTPGQGLQFLFEYFSETQRNKGNFPGRFSGRQFSNSRSEMNVSTLELGDSALYLCASSQNYGSSYNEQFFGPGTRLTVL.

This chain connects TRBV2 to TRBJ2-2, with 7 bases identical to TRBD1. CDR3 length equals 13 residues. The germline V gene has CDR1 SNHLY and CDR2 FYNNEI. Here the CDR3 reads CARGRTNTGELFF. The DNA for the CDR3 is TGTGCGAGGGGGCGGACGAACACCGGGGAGCTGTTTTTT.

This clone was seen only a few times. The V call is TRBV4-1, the J call TRBJ2-1; no reliable D call. V was shortened by 1 base and J by 8 bases, with 12 bases between the two germline ends. This CDR3 is built from 14 residues. Germline CDR1 MGHRA, CDR2 YSYEKL. CDR3 DNA: TGCGCCAGCAGCCAAGTGAGCTTCATAGATGAGCAGTTCTTC. Translating gives CASSQVSFIDEQFF.

This rearrangement joins TRBV30 to TRBJ2-7, with D perhaps matching TRBD2 (5 bases). This CDR3 region has 13 residues. CDR1 and CDR2 from the germline V gene are GTSNPN and SVGIG (reference sequence). Trimming stripped 1 base from V and 4 bases from J, with 11 bases between. The CDR3 bases are TGTGCCTGGAGTGCGGTAGGACTTTACGAGCAGTACTTC. Translation: CAWSAVGLYEQYF.

There are a few counts of this clone. This chain connects TRBV6-1 to TRBJ2-7, with D possibly being TRBD1 (6 bases). The V end was cut by 2 bases, the J end by 0 bases, with 11 bases between. Germline CDR1 MNHNS, CDR2 SASEGT. CDR3 size: 15 residues. The CDR3 bases are TGTGCCAGCAGTGAATACGGACAGCCCTCCTACGAGCAGTACTTC. Protein product: CASSEYGQPSYEQYF.

The chain uses TRBV2 and TRBJ1-3; D might be TRBD1 (5 bases). The CDR3 runs to 13 residues. V lost 4 bases and J lost 2, with 6 bases in between. CDR1 and CDR2 (germline): SNHLY, FYNNEI. The CDR3: CASSARAGNTIYF. CDR3 DNA sequence: TGTGCCAGCAGTGCCAGGGCTGGAAACACCATATATTTT.

This clone was picked up a small number of times. The chain recombines TRBV7-3 with TRBJ1-1, with D maybe TRBD1 (5 bases). The V end was cut by 5 bases, the J end by 6 bases, with 13 bases between. Per germline, CDR1 SGHTA and CDR2 FQGTGA. The CDR3 is 13 residues long. The CDR3 DNA reads as TGTGCCAGCAGCCCGCAGGGTTTGGCTGAAGCTTTCTTT. This translates into CASSPQGLAEAFF.

The V gene is TRBV6-1, the J gene TRBJ2-7, with D hard to call. Trimming removed 4 bases at V and 0 bases at J, with 16 bases between. The CDR3 is made up of 16 amino acids. Germline CDR1 reads MNHNS; CDR2 reads SASEGT. For the CDR3, the DNA is TGTGCCAGCAGTGTTGATGCGCCAAACTTCTCCTACGAGCAGTACTTC. This encodes CASSVDAPNFSYEQYF.

This sequence joins TRBV6-5 and TRBJ2-3; D perhaps matches TRBD1 (6 bases). Germline CDR1 is MNHEY and CDR2 is SVGAGI. The CDR3 sequence is 15 residues long. The V and J ends lost 2 bases and 0 bases respectively, with 9 bases between them. The chain's CDR3 is CASSYGGLSTDTQYF. CDR3 nucleotide sequence: TGTGCCAGCAGTTACGGGGGCCTAAGCACAGATACGCAGTATTTT.

The V gene is TRBV27, the J gene TRBJ2-3; D unresolved. The CDR3 covers 13 residues. The germline gives CDR1 MNHEY, CDR2 SMNVEV (reference sequence). The V end lost 6 bases, the J end lost 2 bases, and 9 bases lay between the germline ends. CDR3 sequence (DNA): TGTGCCAGCAGACAGACAAACACAGATACGCAGTATTTT. Protein sequence: CASRQTNTDTQYF.

The CDR3 sequence is CASSYQGNIQYF. CDR3 bases: TGTGCCAGCAGTTACCAGGGAAACATTCAGTACTTC. The V call is TRBV2, the J call TRBJ2-4, with TRBD1 as a possible D gene (5 bases). Germline lookup yields CDR1 SNHLY and CDR2 FYNNEI. The V end was cut by 5 bases, the J end by 6 bases, with 8 bases between. This CDR3 spans 12 amino acids.

The chain carries TRBV5-6 and TRBJ2-3; no firm D call. There are 13 residues in the CDR3. V gave up 5 bases and J gave up 3 bases, with 10 bases separating them. The germline CDR1 and CDR2 sequences are SGHDT and YYEEEE. In DNA, the CDR3 is TGTGCCAGCAGGACCACAACGACAGATACGCAGTATTTT. Its translation: CASRTTTTDTQYF.

The V call is TRBV7-9, the J call TRBJ2-7; 7 positions match TRBD1. The V segment lost 4 bases and the J segment 3 bases; nucleotides outside the gene matches: 6. In germline, CDR1 is SEHNR, CDR2 FQNEAQ (reference sequence). CDR3 size: 14 residues. The CDR3 reads CASSSRTGHYEQYF. Written as DNA, the CDR3 is TGTGCCAGCAGCTCCCGGACAGGACACTACGAGCAGTACTTC.

The chain is built from TRBV27 and TRBJ2-5, with 7 bases identical to TRBD2. CDR1 is MNHEY and CDR2 is SMNVEV in the germline V gene (reference sequence). V was clipped by 2 bases and J by 5 bases; unmatched bases: 11. The CDR3 is 16 residues long. CDR3 region: CASSLRAGSPLETQYF. The DNA for the CDR3 is TGTGCCAGCAGTTTACGAGCGGGAAGTCCCCTGGAGACCCAGTACTTC.

This clone has only a few counts. The chain is built from TRBV5-1 and TRBJ1-2; 8 nucleotides align to TRBD1. CDR1 and CDR2 (germline): SGHRS, YFSETQ. With 0 bases clipped from V and 7 bases from J, the junction kept 11 bases outside the gene matches. The CDR3 consists of 16 residues. The CDR3 loop reads CASSLALGRGLSGYTF. CDR3 coding DNA: TGCGCCAGCAGCTTGGCTCTCGGCAGGGGGCTGAGTGGCTACACCTTC.

The genes are TRBV5-5 and TRBJ1-5; 9 positions match TRBD1. After removal of 4 bases from V and 3 bases from J, the junction contained 2 bases not matched to a gene. Germline CDR1 is SGHKS and CDR2 is YYEKEE (reference sequence). CDR3 size: 14 residues. The CDR3 spells CASSRTGDNQPQHF. CDR3 DNA: TGTGCCAGCAGCCGGACAGGGGACAATCAGCCCCAGCATTTT.